This T cell receptor (beta chain) is from a study of T-cell memory formation after mild COVID-19. General study points: Some responding clones appeared in pre-infection memory, suggesting cross-reactive memory joined. Clones contracting day 15 to 85 were balanced CD4/CD8; later expanders leaned CD4+.

A remark on this clonotype: Its antigen is currently unknown.

Looked up from germline, CDR1 is MDHEN and CDR2 is SYDVKM. Trimming removed 2 bases at V and 1 base at J, with 9 bases between. This CDR3 comprises 16 residues. TCRdb called the 5' RACE reads again in MiXCR, with one record for every CDR3 protein. The sample holds 450,000 to 700,000 distinct CDR3 sequences; under 20% are singletons and the top ten take about 11%. The sequencing input was PBMCs or a T cell subset sorted from them (not recorded which). This TCR came from an adult woman who had mild COVID-19 (a few samples of this study predate the infection). Cell type and time point are not known. The chain is built from TRBV28 and TRBJ2-6; unclear D gene. Here the CDR3 DNA reads TGTGCCAGCAGTTTAGATCTGGGTTCTGGGGCCAACGTCCTGACTTTC. It specifies CASSLDLGSGANVLTF.